This TCR beta chain was captured by sequencing in a study of T cells after yellow fever vaccination. About the research overall: Fractions of low cell number were prepared using SMART-Seq v4 Ultra Low Input.

The table lists this clonotype with many counts. As yet, its antigen is unknown. The study made its TCR cDNA through 5'RACE template switching. That step introduced a universal primer site along with UMIs. TCRdb reprocessed the 5' RACE reads via MiXCR and lists one record per CDR3 protein. The table lists around 320,000 distinct CDR3 sequences, 7.5% to 9.5% of them singletons. Overall study findings and caveats: FACS-sorted repertoires could harbor abundant contaminating bulk-population clonotypes. The booster saw the reappearance of most primary-vaccination clones (around 96% CD4, almost 90% CD8).

The receptor's source is a man younger than 35 who received the YFV17D yellow fever vaccine. Sequencing used CD4+ T cells sorted from PBMCs, obtained 5 days after the yellow fever booster vaccination.

This CDR3 is CASSFSGGPGYTF. DNA for the CDR3: TGTGCCAGCAGCTTTTCTGGGGGTCCTGGCTACACCTTC. V usage is TRBV11-2 and J usage is TRBJ1-2, with D maybe TRBD1 (5 bases). V lost 3 bases, J lost 7 bases, and 12 bases lay in between. Germline assignment: CDR1 SGHAT and CDR2 FQNNGV. The CDR3 is 13 amino acids.